Listed below are T cell receptor beta chains from one sample, sequenced in a study of blood T cells in healthy people across ages. Via MiXCR, TCRdb re-called the 5' RACE reads, giving one row per CDR3 protein. In the table there are 540,000 or so distinct CDR3 sequences, around half of which are singletons. The sample was blood. All receptors derive from a man at least 80 years old in good health. CDR3s include the opening cysteine and the closing phenylalanine or tryptophan. Each record gives: J gene, clone size, CDR3 length, D gene, V gene, CDR3 DNA, CDR3 protein. D genes are given only for firm matches. Clone size, where shown, is once, few, many, or a class for clones that have expanded.

J: TRBJ1-2
size: few
length: 12
D: -
V: TRBV20-1
DNA: TGCAGTGCTAGAGATGTACAGGGAGGCTACACCTTC
CDR3: CSARDVQGGYTF

J: TRBJ2-3
size: -
length: 14
D: -
V: TRBV20-1
DNA: TGCAGTGCCTACCGGGACAACCCCACAGATACGCAGTATTTT
CDR3: CSAYRDNPTDTQYF

J: TRBJ1-3
size: -
length: 14
D: -
V: TRBV6-5
DNA: TGTGCCAGCGGGGACGGCGGCTCTGGAAACACCATATATTTT
CDR3: CASGDGGSGNTIYF

J: TRBJ2-3
size: -
length: 13
D: -
V: TRBV25-1
DNA: TGTGCCAGCGGGCCACTCAGCACGGATACGCAGTATTTT
CDR3: CASGPLSTDTQYF

J: TRBJ2-1
size: once
length: 14
D: -
V: TRBV20-1
DNA: TGCAGTGCTCAGAGCGGGTGCGAAGGCAATGAGCAGTTCTTC
CDR3: CSAQSGCEGNEQFF

J: TRBJ1-6
size: few
length: 12
D: TRBD1
V: TRBV5-1
DNA: TGCGCCAGGGGACAGAATAATTCACCCCTCCACTTT
CDR3: CARGQNNSPLHF

J: TRBJ2-1
size: -
length: 16
D: -
V: TRBV6-6
DNA: TGTGCCAGCAGAACCACAAGGGCAGGCCACGAGAATGAGCAGTTCTTC
CDR3: CASRTTRAGHENEQFF

J: TRBJ1-5
size: -
length: 15
D: -
V: TRBV20-1
DNA: TGCAGTGCTCCGGGGGGGGGCGCGAGCAATCAGCCCCAGCATTTT
CDR3: CSAPGGGASNQPQHF

J: TRBJ1-4
size: -
length: 16
D: -
V: TRBV20-1
DNA: TGCAGTGCTAGTCACAGACACAGCATAGACCATGAAAAACTGTTTTTT
CDR3: CSASHRHSIDHEKLFF

J: TRBJ1-2
size: -
length: 14
D: -
V: TRBV7-2
DNA: TGTGCCAGCAGCTTATGGACGGCTTCGGGTGGCTACACCTTC
CDR3: CASSLWTASGGYTF

J: TRBJ2-1
size: few
length: 16
D: -
V: TRBV20-1
DNA: TGCAGTGCTAGAGGCCACTCTAGCGACTCCTACAATGAGCAGTTCTTC
CDR3: CSARGHSSDSYNEQFF

J: TRBJ2-3
size: many
length: 14
D: -
V: TRBV6-5
DNA: TGTGCCAGCAGTTTCCCCGGGTGGGGGGATACGCAGTATTTT
CDR3: CASSFPGWGDTQYF

J: TRBJ2-1
size: few
length: 14
D: TRBD1
V: TRBV5-1
DNA: TGCGCCAGCAGCTTTGGGACAGGGCTGAATGAGCAGTTCTTC
CDR3: CASSFGTGLNEQFF

J: TRBJ2-7
size: once
length: 13
D: TRBD2
V: TRBV20-1
DNA: TGCAGTGCTAGACTAGCGGGTACCAACGAGCAGTACTTC
CDR3: CSARLAGTNEQYF

J: TRBJ2-3
size: -
length: 13
D: -
V: TRBV24-1
DNA: TGTGCCACCAGTGAGGTGAACACAGATACGCAGTATTTT
CDR3: CATSEVNTDTQYF

J: TRBJ1-2
size: -
length: 15
D: -
V: TRBV10-3
DNA: TGTGCCATGAAAGGGGGGTTCTCAACTAACTATGGCTACACCTTC
CDR3: CAMKGGFSTNYGYTF

J: TRBJ1-2
size: -
length: 14
D: TRBD1
V: TRBV12-3/TRBV12-4
DNA: TGTGCCAGCTCGGACCAAGACAGGGTACATGGCTACACCTTC
CDR3: CASSDQDRVHGYTF

J: TRBJ1-5
size: -
length: 20
D: -
V: TRBV9
DNA: TGTGCCAGCAGCGTACGGGCCGGCAGGGGTTCGGCTTTGAGCAATCAGCCCCAGCATTTT
CDR3: CASSVRAGRGSALSNQPQHF

J: TRBJ2-5
size: -
length: 13
D: TRBD2
V: TRBV20-1
DNA: TGCAGTGCTCTGCGGACTAGCGGCGAGACCCAGTACTTC
CDR3: CSALRTSGETQYF

J: TRBJ2-3
size: -
length: 17
D: -
V: TRBV4-3
DNA: TGCGCCAGCAGCCAAGATGAGCAGGGCGGGTTAGCAGATACGCAGTATTTT
CDR3: CASSQDEQGGLADTQYF

J: TRBJ2-5
size: -
length: 12
D: -
V: TRBV6-1
DNA: TGTGCCAGCAAGGGCAGTTGGGAGACCCAGTACTTC
CDR3: CASKGSWETQYF

J: TRBJ1-1
size: many
length: 16
D: TRBD1
V: TRBV6-6
DNA: TGTGCCAGCAGTTACACGGGGACAGGCGGGAGCACTGAAGCTTTCTTT
CDR3: CASSYTGTGGSTEAFF

J: TRBJ2-7
size: few
length: 15
D: TRBD1
V: TRBV7-8
DNA: TGTGCCAGCAGCTCCCAGGGGGCTATATCCTACGAGCAGTACTTC
CDR3: CASSSQGAISYEQYF

J: TRBJ1-1
size: few
length: 15
D: -
V: TRBV4-3
DNA: TGCGCCAGCAGCCAGACTATCGGGCTCCAGTGCCAAGCTTTCTTT
CDR3: CASSQTIGLQCQAFF

J: TRBJ2-3
size: few
length: 17
D: -
V: TRBV4-3
DNA: TGCGCCAGCAGCCAAATAACGACTTCTCTGACCACCGATACGCAGTATTTT
CDR3: CASSQITTSLTTDTQYF

J: TRBJ2-5
size: -
length: 13
D: -
V: TRBV24-1
DNA: TGTGCCACCAGCCAGCAGGGAAGGGAGACCCAGTACTTC
CDR3: CATSQQGRETQYF

J: TRBJ2-6
size: -
length: 15
D: -
V: TRBV6-2/TRBV6-3
DNA: TGTGCCAGCACGAAGGCTCTCTCTGGGGCCAACGTCCTGACTTTC
CDR3: CASTKALSGANVLTF

J: TRBJ2-7
size: few
length: 15
D: TRBD2
V: TRBV28
DNA: TGTGCCAGCAGAACCCTAGCGGGAGGCCTTGGGGAGCAGTACTTC
CDR3: CASRTLAGGLGEQYF

J: TRBJ2-6
size: many
length: 16
D: TRBD1
V: TRBV29-1
DNA: TGCAGCGCAGGACAGGTAGACTCCTCTGGGGCCAACGTCCTGACTTTC
CDR3: CSAGQVDSSGANVLTF

J: TRBJ2-5
size: -
length: 18
D: TRBD2
V: TRBV9
DNA: TGTGCCAGCAGCGTAGGGTCTAAGGAGCGGGGGCTACAAGAGACCCAGTACTTC
CDR3: CASSVGSKERGLQETQYF

J: TRBJ1-2
size: -
length: 13
D: -
V: TRBV3-1
DNA: TGTGCCAGCAGCCAAGACATGAGGAATGGCTACACCTTC
CDR3: CASSQDMRNGYTF

J: TRBJ2-1
size: -
length: 14
D: -
V: TRBV29-1
DNA: TGCAGCGTTGTGGGCAGTAATCGAGGATTGGAGCAGTTCTTC
CDR3: CSVVGSNRGLEQFF

J: TRBJ1-2
size: -
length: 13
D: TRBD1
V: TRBV10-3
DNA: TGTGCCATCAGTGGGTTTGGGACAGATGGCTACACCTTC
CDR3: CAISGFGTDGYTF

J: TRBJ2-2
size: once
length: 14
D: TRBD1
V: TRBV27
DNA: TGTGCCAGCAGTCTCAGACAGGGCACCGGGGAGCTGTTTTTT
CDR3: CASSLRQGTGELFF

J: TRBJ1-1
size: -
length: 14
D: TRBD1
V: TRBV29-1
DNA: TGCAGCTCCAACGGTGGGACAGTGAACACTGAAGCTTTCTTT
CDR3: CSSNGGTVNTEAFF

J: TRBJ1-4
size: once
length: 16
D: TRBD1
V: TRBV9
DNA: TGTGCCAGCAGCCCCCTCGGACAGGGGTCTAATGAAAAACTGTTTTTT
CDR3: CASSPLGQGSNEKLFF

J: TRBJ2-5
size: -
length: 15
D: -
V: TRBV5-6
DNA: TGTGCCAGCAGCACCTACCGACTAAACCAAGAGACCCAGTACTTC
CDR3: CASSTYRLNQETQYF

J: TRBJ2-7
size: many
length: 16
D: -
V: TRBV6-5
DNA: TGTGCCAGCAGTCCAATTCCTCCGCAGGTCTCCTACGAGCAGTACTTC
CDR3: CASSPIPPQVSYEQYF

J: TRBJ2-1
size: few
length: 13
D: -
V: TRBV29-1
DNA: TGCAGCGTTGCCGGACAGACCTACAATGAGCAGTTCTTC
CDR3: CSVAGQTYNEQFF

J: TRBJ2-1
size: once
length: 15
D: -
V: TRBV6-5
DNA: TGTGCCGGCAGTTCCGTTGGGAACCCTTACAATGAGCGGTTCTTC
CDR3: CAGSSVGNPYNERFF

J: TRBJ2-1
size: -
length: 14
D: TRBD2
V: TRBV20-1
DNA: TGCAGTGCTAGAGGGCTAGCGGGAGGATGTGAGCAGTTCTTC
CDR3: CSARGLAGGCEQFF

J: TRBJ2-5
size: -
length: 16
D: TRBD1
V: TRBV20-1
DNA: TGCAGTGCTAGTATTCCCGGGACAGAGGGCCGAGAGACCCAGTACTTC
CDR3: CSASIPGTEGRETQYF

J: TRBJ2-5
size: few
length: 13
D: -
V: TRBV5-1
DNA: TGCGCCAGCAGCTGGAACTCTCAAGAGACCCAGTACTTC
CDR3: CASSWNSQETQYF

J: TRBJ2-5
size: few
length: 16
D: TRBD2
V: TRBV9
DNA: TGTGCCAGCAGCGTAGGACTAGCGGGGGGGGTAGAGACCCAGTACTTC
CDR3: CASSVGLAGGVETQYF

J: TRBJ2-7
size: few
length: 14
D: -
V: TRBV6-6
DNA: TGTGCCAGCAGCCTGGGCCGGTCCCCTTACGAGCAGTACTTC
CDR3: CASSLGRSPYEQYF